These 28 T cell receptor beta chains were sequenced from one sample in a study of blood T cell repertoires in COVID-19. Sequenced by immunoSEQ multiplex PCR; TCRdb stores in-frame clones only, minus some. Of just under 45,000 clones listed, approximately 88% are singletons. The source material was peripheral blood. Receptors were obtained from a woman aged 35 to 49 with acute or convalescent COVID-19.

CDR3 in DNA: TGTGCCAGCAGTCAGACAACCTCTAGCACAGATACGCAGTATTTT. This encodes CASSQTTSSTDTQYF. The chain recombines TRBV7-3 with TRBJ2-3; D unresolved. Germline CDR1 is SGHTA and CDR2 is FQGTGA. V was shortened by 6 bases and J by 0 bases, with 13 bases between the two germline ends. This CDR3 contains 15 residues. Based on the CDR3 plus reference TRBV7-3 and TRBJ2-3, the full variable domain is GAGVSQTPSNKVTEKGKYVELRCDPISGHTALYWYRQSLGQGPEFLIYFQGTGAADDSGLPNDRFFAVRPEGSVSTLKIQRTERGDSAVYLCASSQTTSSTDTQYFGPGTRLTVL.

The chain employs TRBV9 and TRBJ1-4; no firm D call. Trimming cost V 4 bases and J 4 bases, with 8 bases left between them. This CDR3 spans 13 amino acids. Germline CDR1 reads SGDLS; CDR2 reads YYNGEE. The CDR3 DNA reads TGTGCCAGCAGCCCGCGGATTAATGAAAAACTGTTTTTT. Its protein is CASSPRINEKLFF.

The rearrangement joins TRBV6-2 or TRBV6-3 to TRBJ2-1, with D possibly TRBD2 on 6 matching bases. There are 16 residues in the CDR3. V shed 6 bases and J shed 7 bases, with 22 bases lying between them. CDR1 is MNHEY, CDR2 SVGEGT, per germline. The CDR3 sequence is CASSHGGAGRRNEQFF. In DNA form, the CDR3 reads TGTGCCAGCAGCCACGGAGGGGCAGGGAGGAGGAATGAGCAGTTCTTC.

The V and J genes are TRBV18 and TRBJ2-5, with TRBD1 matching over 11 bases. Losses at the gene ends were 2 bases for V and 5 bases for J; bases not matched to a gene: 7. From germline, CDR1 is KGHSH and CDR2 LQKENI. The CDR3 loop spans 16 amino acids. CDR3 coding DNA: TGTGCCAGCTCACCATATGGACAGGGGGCGGATGAGACCCAGTACTTC. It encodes CASSPYGQGADETQYF. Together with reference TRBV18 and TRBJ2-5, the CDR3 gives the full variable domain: NAGVMQNPRHLVRRRGQEARLRCSPMKGHSHVYWYRQLPEEGLKFMVYLQKENIIDESGMPKERFSAEFPKEGPSILRIQQVVRGDSAAYFCASSPYGQGADETQYFGPGTRLLVL.

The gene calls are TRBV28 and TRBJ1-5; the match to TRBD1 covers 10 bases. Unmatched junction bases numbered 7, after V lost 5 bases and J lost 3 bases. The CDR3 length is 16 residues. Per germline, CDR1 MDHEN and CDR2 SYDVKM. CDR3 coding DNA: TGTGCCAGCAGTACTCCCGGGACAGGGGCCAATCAGCCCCAGCATTTT. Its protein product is CASSTPGTGANQPQHF.

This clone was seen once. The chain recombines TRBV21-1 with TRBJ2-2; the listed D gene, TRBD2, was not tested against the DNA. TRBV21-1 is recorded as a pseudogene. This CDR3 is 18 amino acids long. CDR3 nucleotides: TGTGCCAGCAGCAAAGAAGCTAGCGGGGGGGTCTACACCGGGGAGCTGTTTTTT. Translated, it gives CASSKEASGGVYTGELFF.

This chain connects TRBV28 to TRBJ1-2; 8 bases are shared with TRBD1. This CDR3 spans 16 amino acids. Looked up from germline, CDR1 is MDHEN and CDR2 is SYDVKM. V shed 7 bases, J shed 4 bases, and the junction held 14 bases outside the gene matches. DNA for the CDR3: TGTGCCAGCAAGCACCCAAGGACAGGGTCTGGCTATGGCTACACCTTC. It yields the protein CASKHPRTGSGYGYTF.

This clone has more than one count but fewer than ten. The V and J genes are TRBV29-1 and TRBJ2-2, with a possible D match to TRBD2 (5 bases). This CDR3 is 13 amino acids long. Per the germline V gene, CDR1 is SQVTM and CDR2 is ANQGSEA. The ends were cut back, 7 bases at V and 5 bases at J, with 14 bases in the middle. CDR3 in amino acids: CSAGFPRTGELFF. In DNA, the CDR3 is TGCAGCGCGGGGTTTCCTCGGACCGGGGAGCTGTTTTTT.

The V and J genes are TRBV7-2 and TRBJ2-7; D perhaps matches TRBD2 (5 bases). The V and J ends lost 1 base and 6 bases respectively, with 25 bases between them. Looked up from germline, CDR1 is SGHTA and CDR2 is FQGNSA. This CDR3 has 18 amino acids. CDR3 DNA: TGTGCCAGCAGCTTAGTGTCTGCGGCGGTGGCTAGCTCTGTCGAGCAGTACTTC. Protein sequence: CASSLVSAAVASSVEQYF.

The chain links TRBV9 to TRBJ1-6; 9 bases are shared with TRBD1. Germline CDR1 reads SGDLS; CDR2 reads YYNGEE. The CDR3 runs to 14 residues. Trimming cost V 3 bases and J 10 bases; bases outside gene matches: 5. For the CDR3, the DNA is TGTGCCAGCAGCGCCGGACAGGGGAGGTCACCCCTCCACTTT. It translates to CASSAGQGRSPLHF.

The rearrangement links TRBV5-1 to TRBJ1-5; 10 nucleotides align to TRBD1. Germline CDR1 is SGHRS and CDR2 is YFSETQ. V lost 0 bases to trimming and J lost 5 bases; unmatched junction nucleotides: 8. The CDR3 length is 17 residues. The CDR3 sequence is CASSLGVTGGEDQPQHF. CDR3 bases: TGCGCCAGCAGCTTGGGAGTGACAGGGGGCGAAGATCAGCCCCAGCATTTT. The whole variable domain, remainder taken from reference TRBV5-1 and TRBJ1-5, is KAGVTQTPRYLIKTRGQQVTLSCSPISGHRSVSWYQQTPGQGLQFLFEYFSETQRNKGNFPGRFSGRQFSNSRSEMNVSTLELGDSALYLCASSLGVTGGEDQPQHFGDGTRLSIL.

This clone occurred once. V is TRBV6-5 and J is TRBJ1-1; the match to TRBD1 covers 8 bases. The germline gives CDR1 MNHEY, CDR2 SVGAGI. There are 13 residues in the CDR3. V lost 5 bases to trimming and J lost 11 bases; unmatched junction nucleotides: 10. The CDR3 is CASSPRQGLVAFF. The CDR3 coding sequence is TGTGCCAGCAGTCCCAGACAGGGGTTGGTGGCTTTCTTT.

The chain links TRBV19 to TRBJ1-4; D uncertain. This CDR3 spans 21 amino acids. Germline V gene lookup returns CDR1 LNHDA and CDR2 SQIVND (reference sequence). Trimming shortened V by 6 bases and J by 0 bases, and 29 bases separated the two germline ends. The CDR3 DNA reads TGTGCCAGTAGCACCCCTCCCCGGTCCCGGGGAAGTCCTGCAACTAATGAAAAACTGTTTTTT. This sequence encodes CASSTPPRSRGSPATNEKLFF.

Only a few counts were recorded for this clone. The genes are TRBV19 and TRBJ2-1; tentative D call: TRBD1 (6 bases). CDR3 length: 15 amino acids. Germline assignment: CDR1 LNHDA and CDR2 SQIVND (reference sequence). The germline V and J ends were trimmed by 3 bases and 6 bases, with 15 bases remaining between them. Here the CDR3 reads CASSIARGTANEQFF. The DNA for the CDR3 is TGTGCCAGTAGTATTGCTAGGGGGACCGCCAATGAGCAGTTCTTC.

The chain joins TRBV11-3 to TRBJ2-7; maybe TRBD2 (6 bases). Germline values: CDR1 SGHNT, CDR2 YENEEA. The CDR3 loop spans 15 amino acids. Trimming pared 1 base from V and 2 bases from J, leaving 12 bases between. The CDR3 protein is CASSLGGGITYEQYF. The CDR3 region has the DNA TGTGCCAGCAGCTTAGGTGGAGGGATAACCTACGAGCAGTACTTC.

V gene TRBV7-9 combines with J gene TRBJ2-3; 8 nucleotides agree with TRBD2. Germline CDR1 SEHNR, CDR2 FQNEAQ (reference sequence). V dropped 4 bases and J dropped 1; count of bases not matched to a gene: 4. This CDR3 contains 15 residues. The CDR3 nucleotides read TGTGCCAGCAGCTCCTCGGGAGGGGGCACAGATACGCAGTATTTT. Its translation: CASSSSGGGTDTQYF.

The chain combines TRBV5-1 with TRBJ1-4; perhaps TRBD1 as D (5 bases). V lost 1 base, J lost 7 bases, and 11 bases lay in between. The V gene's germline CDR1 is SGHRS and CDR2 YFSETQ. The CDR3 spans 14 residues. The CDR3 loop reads CASSLSQGGEKLFF. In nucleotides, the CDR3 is TGCGCCAGCAGCTTGTCCCAGGGTGGTGAAAAACTGTTTTTT.

The CDR3 DNA reads as TGCAGCGTTTCCGTTTGGGCAGGGGAGACTCAGCCCCAGCATTTT. Amino acid sequence: CSVSVWAGETQPQHF. The gene calls are TRBV29-1 and TRBJ1-5; possible D gene TRBD1, 6 bases. The germline gives CDR1 SQVTM, CDR2 ANQGSEA. There are 15 residues in the CDR3. V was trimmed by 5 bases and J by 6 bases, leaving 20 bases between them.

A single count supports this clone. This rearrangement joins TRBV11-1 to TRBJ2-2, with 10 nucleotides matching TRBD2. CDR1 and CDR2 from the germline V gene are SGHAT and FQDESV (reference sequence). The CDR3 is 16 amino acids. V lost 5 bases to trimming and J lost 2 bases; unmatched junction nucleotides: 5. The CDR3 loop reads CASSPGLARNTGELFF. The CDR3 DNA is TGTGCCAGCAGCCCGGGACTAGCGAGAAACACCGGGGAGCTGTTTTTT.

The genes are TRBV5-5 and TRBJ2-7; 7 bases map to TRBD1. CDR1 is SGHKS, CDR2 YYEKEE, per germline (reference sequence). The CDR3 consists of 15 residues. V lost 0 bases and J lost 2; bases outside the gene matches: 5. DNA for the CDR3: TGTGCCAGCAGCTTGGCGACAGGGAAACCCTACGAGCAGTACTTC. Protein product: CASSLATGKPYEQYF.

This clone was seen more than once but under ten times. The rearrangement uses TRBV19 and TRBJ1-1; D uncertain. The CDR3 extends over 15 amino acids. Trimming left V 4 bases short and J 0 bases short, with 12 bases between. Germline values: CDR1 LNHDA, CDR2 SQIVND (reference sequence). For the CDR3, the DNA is TGTGCCAGTAGTAAGGGAGGCCTTATGAACACTGAAGCTTTCTTT. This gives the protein CASSKGGLMNTEAFF.

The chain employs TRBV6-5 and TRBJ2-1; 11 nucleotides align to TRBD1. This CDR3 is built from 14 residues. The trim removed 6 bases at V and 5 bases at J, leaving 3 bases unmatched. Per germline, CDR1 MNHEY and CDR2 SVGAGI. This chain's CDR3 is CASRGTGGNNEQFF. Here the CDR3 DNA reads TGTGCCAGCAGAGGGACAGGGGGAAACAATGAGCAGTTCTTC.

The CDR3 DNA follows: TGTGCCAGCAGCTTAGCGCTAGGGGGCCGAAACACCATATATTTT. As protein: CASSLALGGRNTIYF. The gene calls are TRBV7-8 and TRBJ1-3, with 7 bases matching TRBD1. Germline loops: CDR1 SGHVS, CDR2 FQNEAQ. This CDR3 has 15 amino acids. The junction had 4 bases not matched to a gene; V was cut back by 0 bases and J by 5 bases.

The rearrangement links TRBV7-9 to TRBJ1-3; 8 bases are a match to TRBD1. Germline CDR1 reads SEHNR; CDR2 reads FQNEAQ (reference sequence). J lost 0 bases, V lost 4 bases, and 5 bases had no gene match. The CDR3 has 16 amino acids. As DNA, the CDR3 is TGTGCCAGCAGCTCTCGGACAGGGCTCTCTGGAAACACCATATATTTT. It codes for CASSSRTGLSGNTIYF.

As DNA, the CDR3 is TGCGCCAGCAGCTTGGGGCTAGATCTGAATGAGCAGTTCTTC. Encoded protein: CASSLGLDLNEQFF. The chain couples TRBV5-1 to TRBJ2-1; D unresolved. Between the trimmed V and J ends, which lost 0 bases and 7 bases, there was a span of 11 bases. CDR1 is SGHRS and CDR2 is YFSETQ in the germline V gene. This CDR3 contains 14 residues.

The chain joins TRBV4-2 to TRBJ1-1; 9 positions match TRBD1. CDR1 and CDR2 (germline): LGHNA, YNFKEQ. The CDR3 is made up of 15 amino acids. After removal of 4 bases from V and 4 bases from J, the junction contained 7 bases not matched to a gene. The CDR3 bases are TGTGCCAGCAGCCGAGACAGGGGGTGGAGCACTGAAGCTTTCTTT. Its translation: CASSRDRGWSTEAFF.

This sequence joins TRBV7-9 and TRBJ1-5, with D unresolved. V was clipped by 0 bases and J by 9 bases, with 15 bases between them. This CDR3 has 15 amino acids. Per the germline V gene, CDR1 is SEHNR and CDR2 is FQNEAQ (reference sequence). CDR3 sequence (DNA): TGTGCCAGCAGCTTAGCGGCGGGAAGTGGTCTGCCCCAGCATTTT. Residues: CASSLAAGSGLPQHF.

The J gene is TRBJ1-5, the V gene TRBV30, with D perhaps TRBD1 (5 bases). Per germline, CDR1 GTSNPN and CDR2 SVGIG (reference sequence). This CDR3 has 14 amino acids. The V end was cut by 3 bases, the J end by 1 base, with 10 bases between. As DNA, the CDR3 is TGTGCCTGGAGCGCCGACAGAAGCAATCAGCCCCAGCATTTT. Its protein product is CAWSADRSNQPQHF.